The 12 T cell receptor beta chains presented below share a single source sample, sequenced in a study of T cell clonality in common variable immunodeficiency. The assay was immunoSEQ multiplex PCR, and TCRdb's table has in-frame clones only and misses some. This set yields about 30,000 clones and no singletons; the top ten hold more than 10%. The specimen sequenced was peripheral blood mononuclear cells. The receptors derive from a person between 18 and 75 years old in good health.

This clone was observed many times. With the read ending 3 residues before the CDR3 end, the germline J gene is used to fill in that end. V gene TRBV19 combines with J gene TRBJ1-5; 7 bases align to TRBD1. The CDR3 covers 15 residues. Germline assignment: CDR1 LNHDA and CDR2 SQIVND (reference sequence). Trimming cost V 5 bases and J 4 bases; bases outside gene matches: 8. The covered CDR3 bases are TGTGCCAGTAGTTCCTCCGGCAGGGGGAATCAGCCC. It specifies CASSSSGRGNQP. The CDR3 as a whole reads CASSSSGRGNQPQHF.

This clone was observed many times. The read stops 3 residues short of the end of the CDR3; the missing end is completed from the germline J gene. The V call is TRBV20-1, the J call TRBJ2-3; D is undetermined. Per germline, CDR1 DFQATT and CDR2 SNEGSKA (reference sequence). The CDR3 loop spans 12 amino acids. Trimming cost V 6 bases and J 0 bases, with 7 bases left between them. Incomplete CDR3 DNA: TGCAGTGCCACGGTTAGCACAGATACG. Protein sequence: CSATVSTDT. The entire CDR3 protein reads CSATVSTDTQYF.

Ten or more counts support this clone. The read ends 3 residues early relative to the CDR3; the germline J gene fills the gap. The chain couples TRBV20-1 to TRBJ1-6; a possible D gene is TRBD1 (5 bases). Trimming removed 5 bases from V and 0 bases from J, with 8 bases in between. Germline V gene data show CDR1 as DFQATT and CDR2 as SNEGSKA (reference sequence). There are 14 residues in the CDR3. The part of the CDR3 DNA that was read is TGCAGTGCTGGACAAGGCTCCTATAATTCACCC. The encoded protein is CSAGQGSYNSP. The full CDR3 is CSAGQGSYNSPLHF.

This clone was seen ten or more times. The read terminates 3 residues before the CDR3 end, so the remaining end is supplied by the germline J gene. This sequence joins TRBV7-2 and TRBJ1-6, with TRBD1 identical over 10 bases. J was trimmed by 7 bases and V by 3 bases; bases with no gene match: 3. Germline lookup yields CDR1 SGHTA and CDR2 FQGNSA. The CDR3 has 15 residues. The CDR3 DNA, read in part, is TGTGCCAGCAGCTTCGGGACAGGGGTGAATTCACCC. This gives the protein CASSFGTGVNSP. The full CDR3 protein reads CASSFGTGVNSPLHF.

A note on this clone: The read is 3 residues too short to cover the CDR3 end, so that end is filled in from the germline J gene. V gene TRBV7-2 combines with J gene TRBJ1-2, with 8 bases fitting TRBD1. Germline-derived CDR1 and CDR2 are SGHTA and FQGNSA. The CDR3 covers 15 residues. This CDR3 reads CASSPRDRRKETYTF. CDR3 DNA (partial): TGTGCCAGCAGCCCGAGGGACAGGAGGAAGGAGACC. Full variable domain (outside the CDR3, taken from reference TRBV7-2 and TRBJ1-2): GAGVSQSPSNKVTEKGKDVELRCDPISGHTALYWYRQSLGQGLEFLIYFQGNSAPDKSGLPSDRFSAERTGGSVSTLTIQRTQQEDSAVYLCASSPRDRRKETYTFGSGTRLTVV.

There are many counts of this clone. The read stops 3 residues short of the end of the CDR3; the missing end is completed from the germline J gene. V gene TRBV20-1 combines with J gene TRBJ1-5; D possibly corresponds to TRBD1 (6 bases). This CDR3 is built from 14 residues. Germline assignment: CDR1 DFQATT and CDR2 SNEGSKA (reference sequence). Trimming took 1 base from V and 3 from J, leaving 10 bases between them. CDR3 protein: CSARVDRNNQPQHF. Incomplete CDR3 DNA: TGCAGTGCTAGAGTAGACAGGAACAATCAGCCC.

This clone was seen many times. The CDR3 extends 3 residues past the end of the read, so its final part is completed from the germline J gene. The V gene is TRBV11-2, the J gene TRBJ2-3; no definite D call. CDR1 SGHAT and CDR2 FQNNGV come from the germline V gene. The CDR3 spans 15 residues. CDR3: CASSLTSPRARTQYF. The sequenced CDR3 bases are TGTGCCAGCAGCTTAACCTCCCCCAGAGCGAGGACG.

The CDR3 sequence: CASTPDDSAAFF. The part of the CDR3 DNA that was read is TGTGCCAGCACGCCGGACGACAGCGCC. V is TRBV2 and J is TRBJ1-1; maybe TRBD1 (5 bases). The read ends 3 residues before the CDR3 terminus; that terminus is restored from the germline J gene. CDR3 length equals 12 residues. The V gene's germline CDR1 is SNHLY and CDR2 FYNNEI.

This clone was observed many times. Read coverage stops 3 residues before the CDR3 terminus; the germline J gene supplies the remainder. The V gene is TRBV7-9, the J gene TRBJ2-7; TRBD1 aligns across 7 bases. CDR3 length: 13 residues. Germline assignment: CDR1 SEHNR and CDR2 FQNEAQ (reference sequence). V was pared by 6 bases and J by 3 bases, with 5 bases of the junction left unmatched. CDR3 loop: CASSRQGFYEQYF. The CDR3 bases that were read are TGTGCCAGCAGTCGACAGGGTTTCTACGAG.

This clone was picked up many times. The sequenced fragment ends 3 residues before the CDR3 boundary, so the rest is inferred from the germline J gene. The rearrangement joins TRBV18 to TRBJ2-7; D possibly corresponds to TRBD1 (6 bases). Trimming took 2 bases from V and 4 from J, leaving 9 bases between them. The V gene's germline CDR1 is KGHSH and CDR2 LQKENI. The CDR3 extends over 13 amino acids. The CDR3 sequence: CASSPEQGYEQYF. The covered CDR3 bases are TGTGCCAGCTCACCAGAGCAGGGGTACGAG.

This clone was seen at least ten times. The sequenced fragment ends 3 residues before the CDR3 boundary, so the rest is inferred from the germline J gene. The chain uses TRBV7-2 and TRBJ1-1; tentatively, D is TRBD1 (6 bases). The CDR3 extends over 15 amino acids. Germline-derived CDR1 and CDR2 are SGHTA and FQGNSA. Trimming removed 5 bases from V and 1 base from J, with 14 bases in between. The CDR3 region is CASSPPLTGNTEAFF. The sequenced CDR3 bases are TGTGCCAGCAGCCCGCCCTTGACAGGGAACACTGAA.

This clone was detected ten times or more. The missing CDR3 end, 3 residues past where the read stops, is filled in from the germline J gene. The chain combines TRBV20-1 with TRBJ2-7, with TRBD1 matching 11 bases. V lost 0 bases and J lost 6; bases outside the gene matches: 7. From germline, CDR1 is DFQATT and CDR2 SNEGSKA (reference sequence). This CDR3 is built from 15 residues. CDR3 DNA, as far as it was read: TGCAGTGCTAGAGACCCCGGGACAGGGGGGGGCGAG. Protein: CSARDPGTGGGE. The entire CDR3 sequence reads CSARDPGTGGGEQYF.